The T cell receptor (beta chain) described here comes from a study of beta chain features in type 1 diabetes. The CDR3 spans 14 residues. Trimming cost V 2 bases and J 4 bases, with 9 bases left between them. Germline V CDR1 and CDR2: SGDLS, YYNGEE. The entirety of the isolated RNA underwent reverse transcription, so expressed TCRB transcripts were sequenced. Clones were sequenced by immunoSEQ multiplex PCR, and TCRdb holds only the in-frame ones, with some missing. This table holds hundreds of thousands of clones, roughly 11% found once. Blood was drawn once from each donor into heparinised tubes. The draws averaged about 110 mL.

The rearrangement joins TRBV9 to TRBJ2-2; D unresolved. Sequenced material: naive CD4+ T cells from blood. The source is a woman aged 25 to 39 in good health. The CDR3 sequence is CASSVSPVTGELFF. CDR3 bases: TGTGCCAGCAGCGTCAGTCCCGTCACCGGGGAGCTGTTTTTT.